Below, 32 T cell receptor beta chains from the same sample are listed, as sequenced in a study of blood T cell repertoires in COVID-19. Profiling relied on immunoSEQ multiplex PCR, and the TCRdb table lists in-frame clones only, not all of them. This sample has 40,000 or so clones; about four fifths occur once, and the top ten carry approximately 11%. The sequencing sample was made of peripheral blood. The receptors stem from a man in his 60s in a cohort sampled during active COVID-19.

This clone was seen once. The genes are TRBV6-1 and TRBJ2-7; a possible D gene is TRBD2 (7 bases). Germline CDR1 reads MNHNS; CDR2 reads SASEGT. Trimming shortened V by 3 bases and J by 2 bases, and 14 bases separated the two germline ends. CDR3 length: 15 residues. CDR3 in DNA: TGTGCCAGCAGTGACGACGGGGGGCCTACCTACGAGCAGTACTTC. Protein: CASSDDGGPTYEQYF.

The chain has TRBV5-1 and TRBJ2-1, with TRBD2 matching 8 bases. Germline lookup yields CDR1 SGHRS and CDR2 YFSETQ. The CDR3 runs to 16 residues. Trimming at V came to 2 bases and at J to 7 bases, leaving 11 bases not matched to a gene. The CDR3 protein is CASSLTGTSMLNEQFF. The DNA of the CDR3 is TGCGCCAGCAGCTTAACCGGGACTAGTATGTTAAATGAGCAGTTCTTC.

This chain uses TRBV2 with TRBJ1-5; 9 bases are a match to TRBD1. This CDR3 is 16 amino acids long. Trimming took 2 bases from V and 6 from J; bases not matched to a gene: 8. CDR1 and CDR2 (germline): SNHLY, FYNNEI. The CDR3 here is CASSELGQGNGQPQHF. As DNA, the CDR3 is TGTGCCAGCAGTGAACTGGGACAGGGTAATGGTCAGCCCCAGCATTTT.

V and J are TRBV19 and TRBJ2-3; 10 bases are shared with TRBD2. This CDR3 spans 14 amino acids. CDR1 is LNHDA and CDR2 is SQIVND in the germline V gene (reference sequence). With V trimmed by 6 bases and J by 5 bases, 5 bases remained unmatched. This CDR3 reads CASRRVAGGDTQYF. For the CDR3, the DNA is TGTGCCAGTAGAAGGGTAGCGGGGGGAGATACGCAGTATTTT.

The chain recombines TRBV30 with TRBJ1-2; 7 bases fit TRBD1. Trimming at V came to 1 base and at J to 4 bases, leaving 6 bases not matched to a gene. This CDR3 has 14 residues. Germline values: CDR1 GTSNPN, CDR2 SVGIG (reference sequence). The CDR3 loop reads CAWSGQTGSYGYTF. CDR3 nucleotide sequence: TGTGCCTGGAGTGGCCAGACAGGGAGCTATGGCTACACCTTC. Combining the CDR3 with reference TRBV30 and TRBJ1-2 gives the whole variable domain SQTIHQWPATLVQPVGSPLSLECTVEGTSNPNLYWYRQAAGRGLQLLFYSVGIGQISSEVPQNLSASRPQDRQFILSSKKLLLSDSGFYLCAWSGQTGSYGYTFGSGTRLTVV.

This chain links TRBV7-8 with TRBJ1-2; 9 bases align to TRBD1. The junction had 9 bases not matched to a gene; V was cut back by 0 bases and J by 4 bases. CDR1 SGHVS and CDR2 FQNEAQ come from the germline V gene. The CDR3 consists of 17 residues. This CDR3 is CASSLAGGQGAIYGYTF. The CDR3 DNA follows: TGTGCCAGCAGCTTAGCGGGGGGACAGGGAGCCATCTATGGCTACACCTTC.

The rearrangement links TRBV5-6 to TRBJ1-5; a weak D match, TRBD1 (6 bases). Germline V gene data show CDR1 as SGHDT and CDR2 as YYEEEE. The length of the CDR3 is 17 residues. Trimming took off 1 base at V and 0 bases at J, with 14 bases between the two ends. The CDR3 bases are TGTGCCAGCAGCTTGATGGACAGCTCACCTAGCAATCAGCCCCAGCATTTT. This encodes CASSLMDSSPSNQPQHF. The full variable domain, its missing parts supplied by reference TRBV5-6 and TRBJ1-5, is DAGVTQSPTHLIKTRGQQVTLRCSPKSGHDTVSWYQQALGQGPQFIFQYYEEEERQRGNFPDRFSGHQFPNYSSELNVNALLLGDSALYLCASSLMDSSPSNQPQHFGDGTRLSIL.

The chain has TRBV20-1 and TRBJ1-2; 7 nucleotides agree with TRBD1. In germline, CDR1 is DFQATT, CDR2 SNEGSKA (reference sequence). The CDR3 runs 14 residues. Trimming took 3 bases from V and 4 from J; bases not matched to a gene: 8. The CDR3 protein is CSASQDRAGYGYTF. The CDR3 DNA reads TGCAGTGCTAGTCAAGACAGGGCGGGCTATGGCTACACCTTC.

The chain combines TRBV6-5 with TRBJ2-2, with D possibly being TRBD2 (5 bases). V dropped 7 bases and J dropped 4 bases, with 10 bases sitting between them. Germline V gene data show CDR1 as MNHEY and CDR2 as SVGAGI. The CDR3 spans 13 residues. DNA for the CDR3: TGTGCCAGCACCGCCCGGGGCACCGGGGAGCTGTTTTTT. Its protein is CASTARGTGELFF.

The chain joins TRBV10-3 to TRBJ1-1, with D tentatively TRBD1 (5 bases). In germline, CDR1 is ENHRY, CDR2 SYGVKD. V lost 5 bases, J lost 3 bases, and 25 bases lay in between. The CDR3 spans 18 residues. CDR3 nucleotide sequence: TGTGCCATCAGTTCACTAACGGGCAGGGAAAAGGCAGACACTGAAGCTTTCTTT. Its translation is CAISSLTGREKADTEAFF.

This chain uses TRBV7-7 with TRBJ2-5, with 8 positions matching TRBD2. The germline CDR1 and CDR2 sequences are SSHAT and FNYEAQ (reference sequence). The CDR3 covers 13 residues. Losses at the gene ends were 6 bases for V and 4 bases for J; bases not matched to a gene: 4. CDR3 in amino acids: CASSPGGGETQYF. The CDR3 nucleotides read TGTGCCAGCAGTCCGGGGGGGGGAGAGACCCAGTACTTC.

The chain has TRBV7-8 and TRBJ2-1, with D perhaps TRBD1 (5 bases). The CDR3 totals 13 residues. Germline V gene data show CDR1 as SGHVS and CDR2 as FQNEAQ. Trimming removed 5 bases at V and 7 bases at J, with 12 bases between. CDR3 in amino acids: CASSLAGLNEQFF. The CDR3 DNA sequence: TGTGCCAGCAGCCTTGCAGGGTTGAATGAGCAGTTCTTC.

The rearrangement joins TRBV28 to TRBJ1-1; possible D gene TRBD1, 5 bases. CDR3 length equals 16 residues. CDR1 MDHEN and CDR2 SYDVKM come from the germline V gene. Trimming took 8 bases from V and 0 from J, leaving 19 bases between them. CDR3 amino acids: CASGQLTDTLNTEAFF. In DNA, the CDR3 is TGTGCCAGCGGACAACTGACTGACACTTTGAACACTGAAGCTTTCTTT.

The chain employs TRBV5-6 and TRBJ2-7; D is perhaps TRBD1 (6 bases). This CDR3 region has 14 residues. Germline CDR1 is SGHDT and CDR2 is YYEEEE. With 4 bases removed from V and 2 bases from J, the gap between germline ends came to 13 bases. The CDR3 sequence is CASSRGGSPYEQYF. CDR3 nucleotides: TGTGCCAGCAGCCGAGGGGGTAGTCCCTACGAGCAGTACTTC.

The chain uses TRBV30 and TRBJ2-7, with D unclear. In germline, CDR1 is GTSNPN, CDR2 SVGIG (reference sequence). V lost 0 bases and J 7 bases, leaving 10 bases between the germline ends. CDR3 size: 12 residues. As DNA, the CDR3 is TGTGCCTGGAGTGTATTAGGCGGAGAGCAGTACTTC. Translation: CAWSVLGGEQYF.

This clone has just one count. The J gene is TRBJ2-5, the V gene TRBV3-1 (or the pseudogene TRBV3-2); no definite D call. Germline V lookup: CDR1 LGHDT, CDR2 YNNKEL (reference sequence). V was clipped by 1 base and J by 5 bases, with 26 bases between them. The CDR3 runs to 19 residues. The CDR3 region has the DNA TGTGCCAGCAGCCAAGTTATGTTTCTAGTAAGAGGCAAGCTGGAGACCCAGTACTTC. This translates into CASSQVMFLVRGKLETQYF.

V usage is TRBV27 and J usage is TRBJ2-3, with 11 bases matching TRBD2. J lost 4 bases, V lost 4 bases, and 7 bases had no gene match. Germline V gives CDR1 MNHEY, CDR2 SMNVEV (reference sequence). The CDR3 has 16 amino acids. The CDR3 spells CASSSGLAGIADTQYF. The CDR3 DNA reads TGTGCCAGCAGTTCCGGACTAGCGGGTATCGCAGATACGCAGTATTTT.

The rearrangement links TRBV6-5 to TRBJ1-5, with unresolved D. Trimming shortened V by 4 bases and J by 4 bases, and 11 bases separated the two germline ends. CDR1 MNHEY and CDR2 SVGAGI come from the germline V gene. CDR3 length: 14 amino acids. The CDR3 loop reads CASSLVRGNQPQHF. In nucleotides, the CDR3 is TGTGCCAGCAGTTTGGTCAGAGGAAATCAGCCCCAGCATTTT.

Written as DNA, the CDR3 is TGTGCCAGCAGCCCGGAGACAGGCCAAGAGACCCAGTACTTC. It translates to CASSPETGQETQYF. The V call is TRBV5-4, the J call TRBJ2-5; possibly TRBD1 for D (6 bases). The germline V gene encodes CDR1 SGHNT and CDR2 YYREEE (reference sequence). The length of the CDR3 is 14 residues. V lost 4 bases to trimming and J lost 1 base, with 11 bases between them.

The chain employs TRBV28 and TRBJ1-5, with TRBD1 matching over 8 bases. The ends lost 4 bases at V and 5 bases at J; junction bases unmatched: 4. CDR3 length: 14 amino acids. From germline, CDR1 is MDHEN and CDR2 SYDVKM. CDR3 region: CASSSGQGYQPQHF. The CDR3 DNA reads TGTGCCAGCAGTTCCGGACAGGGTTATCAGCCCCAGCATTTT. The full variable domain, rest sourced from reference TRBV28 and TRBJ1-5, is DVKVTQSSRYLVKRTGEKVFLECVQDMDHENMFWYRQDPGLGLRLIYFSYDVKMKEKGDIPEGYSVSREKKERFSLILESASTNQTSMYLCASSSGQGYQPQHFGDGTRLSIL.

DNA for the CDR3: TGTGCCAGCAGACTTAATGCGTTGGGGGGGGGAAACTCCTACGAGCAGTACTTC. Its translation is CASRLNALGGGNSYEQYF. The chain joins TRBV27 to TRBJ2-7; TRBD2 aligns across 7 bases. This CDR3 spans 18 amino acids. The V gene end was trimmed by 6 bases and the J gene end by 0 bases; junction bases not matched to a gene: 17. CDR1 is MNHEY and CDR2 is SMNVEV in the germline V gene (reference sequence).

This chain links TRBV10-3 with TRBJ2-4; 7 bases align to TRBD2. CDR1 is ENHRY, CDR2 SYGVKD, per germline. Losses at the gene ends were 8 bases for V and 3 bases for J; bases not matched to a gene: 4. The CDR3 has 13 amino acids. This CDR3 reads CAIGASGKNIQYF. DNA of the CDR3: TGTGCCATCGGGGCTAGCGGCAAAAACATTCAGTACTTC.

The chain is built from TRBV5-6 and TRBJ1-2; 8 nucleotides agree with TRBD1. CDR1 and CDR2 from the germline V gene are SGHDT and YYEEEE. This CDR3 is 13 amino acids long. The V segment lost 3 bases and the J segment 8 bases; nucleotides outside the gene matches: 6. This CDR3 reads CASSSGGAGGYTF. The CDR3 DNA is TGTGCCAGCAGCTCAGGGGGCGCCGGGGGCTACACCTTC.

CDR3 bases: TGTGCCAGCAGCTTGGTGGGGGGGCCATCCAATGAGCAGTTCTTC. Its protein product is CASSLVGGPSNEQFF. The chain recombines TRBV5-4 with TRBJ2-1; the D gene is possibly TRBD2 (7 bases). The CDR3 contains 15 residues. Trimming removed 0 bases at V and 6 bases at J, with 13 bases between. Germline CDR1 reads SGHNT; CDR2 reads YYREEE (reference sequence).

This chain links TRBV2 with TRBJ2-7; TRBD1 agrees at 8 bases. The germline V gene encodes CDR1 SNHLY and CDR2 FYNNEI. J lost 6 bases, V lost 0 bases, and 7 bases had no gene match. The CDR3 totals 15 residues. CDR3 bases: TGTGCCAGCAGTGAAGCGCCGGCAGGGGGCCTCGAGCAGTACTTC. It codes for CASSEAPAGGLEQYF.

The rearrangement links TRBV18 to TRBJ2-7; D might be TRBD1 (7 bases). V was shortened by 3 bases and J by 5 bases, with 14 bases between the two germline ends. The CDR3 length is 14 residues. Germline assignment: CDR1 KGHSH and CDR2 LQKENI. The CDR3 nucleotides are TGTGCCAGCTCACCGGATCCAGGGGGGCACGAGCAGTACTTC. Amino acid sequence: CASSPDPGGHEQYF.

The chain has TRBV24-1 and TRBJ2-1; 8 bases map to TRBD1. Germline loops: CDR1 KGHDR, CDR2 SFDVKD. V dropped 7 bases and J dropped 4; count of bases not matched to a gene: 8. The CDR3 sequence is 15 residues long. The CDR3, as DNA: TGTGCCACCAGCCTGGACAGGGAACCTTACAATGAGCAGTTCTTC. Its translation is CATSLDREPYNEQFF.

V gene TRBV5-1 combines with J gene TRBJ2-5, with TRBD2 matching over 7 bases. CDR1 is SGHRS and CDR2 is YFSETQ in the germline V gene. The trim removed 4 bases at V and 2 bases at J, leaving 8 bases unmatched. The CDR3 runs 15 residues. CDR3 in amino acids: CASSRGVGGQETQYF. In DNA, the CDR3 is TGCGCCAGCAGCCGCGGTGTGGGGGGGCAAGAGACCCAGTACTTC.

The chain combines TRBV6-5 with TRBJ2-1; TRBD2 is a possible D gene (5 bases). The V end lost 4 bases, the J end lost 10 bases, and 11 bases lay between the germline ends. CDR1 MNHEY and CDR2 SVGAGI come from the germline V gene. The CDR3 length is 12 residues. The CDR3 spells CASSLGGDEQFF. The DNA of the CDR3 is TGTGCCAGCAGTTTAGGAGGTGACGAGCAGTTCTTC.

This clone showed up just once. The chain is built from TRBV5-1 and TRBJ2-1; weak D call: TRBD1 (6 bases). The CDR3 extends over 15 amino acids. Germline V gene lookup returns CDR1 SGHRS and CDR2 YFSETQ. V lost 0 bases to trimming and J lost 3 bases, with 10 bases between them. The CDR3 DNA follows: TGCGCCAGCAGCTTGGGAGGGGGTAACTACAATGAGCAGTTCTTC. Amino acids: CASSLGGGNYNEQFF. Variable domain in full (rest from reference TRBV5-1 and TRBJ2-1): KAGVTQTPRYLIKTRGQQVTLSCSPISGHRSVSWYQQTPGQGLQFLFEYFSETQRNKGNFPGRFSGRQFSNSRSEMNVSTLELGDSALYLCASSLGGGNYNEQFFGPGTRLTVL.

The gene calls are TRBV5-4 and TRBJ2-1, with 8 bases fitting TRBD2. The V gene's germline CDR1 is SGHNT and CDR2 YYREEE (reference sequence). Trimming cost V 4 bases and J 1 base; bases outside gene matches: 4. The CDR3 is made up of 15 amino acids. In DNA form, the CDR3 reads TGTGCCAGCAGCCCCGGGAGGGAATCCTACAATGAGCAGTTCTTC. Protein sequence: CASSPGRESYNEQFF.

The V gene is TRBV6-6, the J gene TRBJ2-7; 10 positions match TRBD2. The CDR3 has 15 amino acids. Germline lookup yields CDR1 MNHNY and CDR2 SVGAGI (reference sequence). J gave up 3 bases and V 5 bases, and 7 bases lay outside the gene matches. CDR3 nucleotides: TGTGCCAGCAGTCGGTCTAGCGGGAGTAGCTACGAGCAGTACTTC. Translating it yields CASSRSSGSSYEQYF.